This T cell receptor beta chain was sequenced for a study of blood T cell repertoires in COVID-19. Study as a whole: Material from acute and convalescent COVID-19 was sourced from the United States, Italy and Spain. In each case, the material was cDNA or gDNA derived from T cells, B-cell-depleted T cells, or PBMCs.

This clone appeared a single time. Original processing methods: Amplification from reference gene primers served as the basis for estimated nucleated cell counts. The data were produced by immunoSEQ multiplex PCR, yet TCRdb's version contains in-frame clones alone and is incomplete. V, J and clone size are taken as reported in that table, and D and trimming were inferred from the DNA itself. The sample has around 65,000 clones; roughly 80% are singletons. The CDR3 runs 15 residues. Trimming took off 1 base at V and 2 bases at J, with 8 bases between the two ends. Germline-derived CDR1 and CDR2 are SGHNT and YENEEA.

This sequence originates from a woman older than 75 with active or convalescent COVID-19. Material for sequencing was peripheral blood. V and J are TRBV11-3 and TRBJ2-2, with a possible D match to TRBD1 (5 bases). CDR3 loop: CASSLAGYNTGELFF. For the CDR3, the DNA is TGTGCCAGCAGCTTAGCAGGGTACAACACCGGGGAGCTGTTTTTT.